This T cell receptor (beta chain) stems from a study of blood T cells in healthy people across ages. The overall study: With template switching, about one barcoded beta molecule was captured per two T cells.

The length of the CDR3 is 15 residues. Germline V gives CDR1 SEHNR, CDR2 FQNEAQ (reference sequence). V dropped 6 bases and J dropped 12 bases, with 24 bases sitting between them. Turning to this clonotype: The target antigen is unknown.

It was around 9 milliliters of peripheral blood that were drawn from each donor. Study conclusions and caveats: Strong correlation linked observed beta diversity and percent naive T cells. Compared with aged donors, long-lived donors showed fewer expanded clones, suggesting selection.

Primers used in a second PCR of roughly 7 to 12 cycles were a sample-barcoded 5' primer and a J-beta primer mix. TCRdb reprocessed the 5' RACE reads with MiXCR, giving one entry per CDR3 protein. Found here are approximately 1,700,000 distinct CDR3 sequences, roughly two fifths of them singletons; the top ten hold about 21%. The material sequenced was blood. This chain connects TRBV7-9 to TRBJ2-1; possible D gene TRBD2, 7 bases. The clonotype originates from a human donor in good health. As DNA, the CDR3 is TGTGCCAGCAGTCCAGGAGGGACGGGGGGCTATGGGCAGTTCTTC. It encodes CASSPGGTGGYGQFF.